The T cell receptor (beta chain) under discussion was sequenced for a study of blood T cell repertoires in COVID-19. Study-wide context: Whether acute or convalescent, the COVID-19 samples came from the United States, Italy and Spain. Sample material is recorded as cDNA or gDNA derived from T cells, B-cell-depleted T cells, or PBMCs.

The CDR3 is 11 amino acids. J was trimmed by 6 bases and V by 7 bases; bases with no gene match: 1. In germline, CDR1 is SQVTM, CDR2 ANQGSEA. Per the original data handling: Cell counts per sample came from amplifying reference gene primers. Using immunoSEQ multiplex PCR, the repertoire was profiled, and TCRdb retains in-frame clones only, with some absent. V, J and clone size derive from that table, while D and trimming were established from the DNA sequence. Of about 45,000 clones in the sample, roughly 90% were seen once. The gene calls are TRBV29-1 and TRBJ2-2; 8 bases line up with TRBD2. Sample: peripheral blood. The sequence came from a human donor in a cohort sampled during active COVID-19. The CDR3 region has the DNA TGCAGCGCCGGGGGGGCCGGGGAGCTGTTTTTT. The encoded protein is CSAGGAGELFF.